Listed here are 28 T cell receptor beta chains from one sample, sequenced in a study of shared clonotypes between healthy human individuals. Profiled with immunoSEQ multiplex PCR; TCRdb holds only in-frame clones, not every one. This sample yields some 2,100,000 clones, of which roughly 91% are seen a single time; roughly 1.7% belongs to the top ten. Naive CD8 cells lacked CD45RO, underwent positive selection for CCR7 and left out terminally differentiated effector memory CD45RA+ cells. Sequences were obtained from naive CD8+ T cells from PBMCs. The receptor source for this set is a man younger than 30 in good health. Some clones in this sample may be carry-over from other donors' samples.

The genes are TRBV6-5 and TRBJ2-7; D call uncertain. Trimming cost V 0 bases and J 4 bases, with 16 bases left between them. Germline V gene data show CDR1 as MNHEY and CDR2 as SVGAGI. This CDR3 contains 16 residues. DNA of the CDR3: TGTGCCAGCAGTTACTCGTCCAGCACCACTCAATACGAGCAGTACTTC. This translates into CASSYSSSTTQYEQYF.

As to this clone: The same CDR3 arises from other DNA sequences in this sample as well. J is TRBJ2-3 and V is TRBV13; no clear D. The V and J ends lost 3 bases and 3 bases respectively, with 4 bases between them. Germline loops: CDR1 PRHDT, CDR2 FYEKMQ (reference sequence). The CDR3 sequence is 12 residues long. This CDR3 reads CASSFGTDTQYF. CDR3 bases: TGTGCCAGCAGCTTTGGGACAGATACGCAGTATTTT.

The CDR3 protein is CASSLVFVHRGLEQYF. The CDR3 region has the DNA TGTGCCAGCAGCTTAGTTTTCGTCCACAGGGGGCTCGAGCAGTACTTC. The rearrangement joins TRBV7-8 to TRBJ2-7, with 9 bases fitting TRBD1. The CDR3 totals 16 residues. The junction had 10 bases not matched to a gene; V was cut back by 1 base and J by 6 bases. Germline CDR1 is SGHVS and CDR2 is FQNEAQ.

CDR3: CAWSVQGERGYEQYF. Here the CDR3 DNA reads TGTGCCTGGAGTGTACAAGGAGAGAGGGGCTACGAGCAGTACTTC. The chain couples TRBV30 to TRBJ2-7, with D possibly called TRBD1 or TRBD2 (5 bases each). Germline V gives CDR1 GTSNPN, CDR2 SVGIG (reference sequence). The CDR3 has 15 residues. Deletions cut 0 bases from V and 3 bases from J, with 15 bases between. Using reference TRBV30 and TRBJ2-7 for the parts outside the CDR3, the full variable domain is SQTIHQWPATLVQPVGSPLSLECTVEGTSNPNLYWYRQAAGRGLQLLFYSVGIGQISSEVPQNLSASRPQDRQFILSSKKLLLSDSGFYLCAWSVQGERGYEQYFGPGTRLTVT.

The V call is TRBV28, the J call TRBJ1-1; tentatively, D is TRBD1 (6 bases). Trimming stripped 1 base from V and 7 bases from J, with 13 bases between. The CDR3 runs to 14 residues. Germline CDR1 MDHEN, CDR2 SYDVKM. The CDR3 region is CASSLSGATLEAFF. The CDR3 nucleotides are TGTGCCAGCAGTTTATCGGGGGCCACACTTGAAGCTTTCTTT.

The V and J genes are TRBV19 and TRBJ1-5; TRBD1 matches 9 bases. The CDR3 consists of 16 residues. With V trimmed by 3 bases and J by 2 bases, 5 bases remained unmatched. Germline loops: CDR1 LNHDA, CDR2 SQIVND (reference sequence). In DNA form, the CDR3 reads TGTGCCAGTAGTATCTGGGACAGGGCCGGCAATCAGCCCCAGCATTTT. Translating it yields CASSIWDRAGNQPQHF. Using reference TRBV19 and TRBJ1-5 for the parts outside the CDR3, the full variable domain is DGGITQSPKYLFRKEGQNVTLSCEQNLNHDAMYWYRQDPGQGLRLIYYSQIVNDFQKGDIAEGYSVSREKKESFPLTVTSAQKNPTAFYLCASSIWDRAGNQPQHFGDGTRLSIL.

The V and J genes are TRBV28 and TRBJ2-7, with D hard to call. This CDR3 has 12 residues. The V and J ends lost 10 bases and 3 bases respectively, with 13 bases between them. Germline CDR1 and CDR2: MDHEN and SYDVKM. In DNA, the CDR3 is TGTGCCACCTGTGGTGACGGCTACGAGCAGTACTTC. Translated, it gives CATCGDGYEQYF.

This rearrangement joins TRBV5-1 to TRBJ2-7; D is perhaps TRBD1 or TRBD2 (5 bases each). V was pared by 0 bases and J by 1 base, with 8 bases between. There are 14 residues in the CDR3. Looked up from germline, CDR1 is SGHRS and CDR2 is YFSETQ. The CDR3 protein is CASSLGGYSYEQYF. The CDR3 coding sequence is TGCGCCAGCAGCTTGGGGGGGTATTCCTACGAGCAGTACTTC.

The V call is TRBV7-3, the J call TRBJ2-2, with a weak D call TRBD2 (6 bases). The V and J ends lost 5 bases and 3 bases respectively, with 10 bases between them. This CDR3 is built from 14 residues. In germline, CDR1 is SGHTA, CDR2 FQGTGA. As DNA, the CDR3 is TGTGCCAGCAGCCTTGCGGGGCACACCGGGGAGCTGTTTTTT. This codes for CASSLAGHTGELFF.

The V call is TRBV29-1, the J call TRBJ2-2; no reliable D call. The CDR3 has 11 residues. Germline assignment: CDR1 SQVTM and CDR2 ANQGSEA. V was clipped by 4 bases and J by 6 bases, with 6 bases between them. As DNA, the CDR3 is TGCAGCGTTGTTTACTCCGGGGAGCTGTTTTTT. It codes for CSVVYSGELFF.

V usage is TRBV28 and J usage is TRBJ2-5; no clear D gene. Germline V gene sequence: CDR1 MDHEN, CDR2 SYDVKM. The CDR3 is 15 residues long. V was trimmed by 1 base and J by 4 bases, leaving 13 bases between them. The chain's CDR3 is CASSLSVIPRETQYF. The CDR3, as DNA: TGTGCCAGCAGTTTATCAGTAATTCCGCGAGAGACCCAGTACTTC. The full variable domain, completed using reference TRBV28 and TRBJ2-5, is DVKVTQSSRYLVKRTGEKVFLECVQDMDHENMFWYRQDPGLGLRLIYFSYDVKMKEKGDIPEGYSVSREKKERFSLILESASTNQTSMYLCASSLSVIPRETQYFGPGTRLLVL.

The V and J genes are TRBV27 and TRBJ2-5, with D perhaps matching TRBD2 (6 bases). Germline V gene lookup returns CDR1 MNHEY and CDR2 SMNVEV (reference sequence). V was cut by 6 bases and J by 2 bases, with 16 bases left in between. This CDR3 has 15 amino acids. The CDR3 region has the DNA TGTGCCAGCAGCCCTTGGGGTAGCGGACAAGAGACCCAGTACTTC. Translated, it gives CASSPWGSGQETQYF.

This chain joins TRBV7-2 and TRBJ2-7, with 8 bases lining up with TRBD2. Germline CDR1 reads SGHTA; CDR2 reads FQGNSA. This CDR3 spans 15 amino acids. V was pared by 0 bases and J by 3 bases, with 4 bases of the junction left unmatched. The CDR3, as DNA: TGTGCCAGCAGCTTAGCGCGGGGGGCCTACTACGAGCAGTACTTC. Its protein is CASSLARGAYYEQYF.

The genes are TRBV27 and TRBJ1-5; 9 bases are a match to TRBD1. V was clipped by 5 bases and J by 6 bases; unmatched bases: 11. Germline V gene sequence: CDR1 MNHEY, CDR2 SMNVEV (reference sequence). CDR3 length equals 16 residues. The DNA for the CDR3 is TGTGCCAGCAGTACATACGGACAGGGGCCCCGTCAGCCCCAGCATTTT. It translates to CASSTYGQGPRQPQHF.

This clone was recorded once. The chain recombines TRBV9 with TRBJ2-7; 10 bases align to TRBD2. Germline V gene sequence: CDR1 SGDLS, CDR2 YYNGEE. Losses at the gene ends were 2 bases for V and 2 bases for J; bases not matched to a gene: 7. This CDR3 region has 16 residues. The DNA for the CDR3 is TGTGCCAGCAGCGTTGGGAGCGGGAGGGCCGCCTACGAGCAGTACTTC. Protein product: CASSVGSGRAAYEQYF. Variable domain in full (rest from reference TRBV9 and TRBJ2-7): DSGVTQTPKHLITATGQRVTLRCSPRSGDLSVYWYQQSLDQGLQFLIQYYNGEERAKGNILERFSAQQFPDLHSELNLSSLELGDSALYFCASSVGSGRAAYEQYFGPGTRLTVT.

This sequence joins TRBV6-4 and TRBJ2-1, with D maybe TRBD2 (6 bases). The CDR3 is 13 residues long. V was cut by 0 bases and J by 14 bases, with 14 bases left in between. Per the germline V gene, CDR1 is MRHNA and CDR2 is SNTAGT. CDR3 amino acids: CASSDSGGSFKFF. CDR3 bases: TGTGCCAGCAGTGACTCGGGGGGAAGTTTTAAGTTCTTC.

The V and J genes are TRBV27 and TRBJ2-7; 13 bases are shared with TRBD2. The V gene's germline CDR1 is MNHEY and CDR2 SMNVEV (reference sequence). Trimming at V came to 6 bases and at J to 4 bases, leaving 6 bases not matched to a gene. CDR3 length: 15 amino acids. The CDR3 region is CASRPGLAGYYEQYF. DNA for the CDR3: TGTGCCAGCAGACCGGGACTAGCGGGGTATTACGAGCAGTACTTC.

This rearrangement joins TRBV6-1 to TRBJ1-1; 11 bases align to TRBD1. This CDR3 is 17 amino acids long. V shed 2 bases and J 0 bases; nucleotides not matched to a gene: 5. Germline V lookup: CDR1 MNHNS, CDR2 SASEGT. For the CDR3, the DNA is TGTGCCAGCAGTGAACCCCGGACAGGGGGCATGAACACTGAAGCTTTCTTT. Its protein is CASSEPRTGGMNTEAFF.

Points on this clone: At the DNA level, this CDR3 is encoded by other sequences in the same sample as well. The rearrangement links TRBV9 to TRBJ2-7; D is possibly TRBD2 (6 bases). In germline, CDR1 is SGDLS, CDR2 YYNGEE. The CDR3 runs to 14 residues. Trimming stripped 2 bases from V and 3 bases from J, with 12 bases between. CDR3 loop: CASSVEGRSYEQYF. As DNA, the CDR3 is TGTGCCAGCAGCGTGGAGGGTAGGAGCTACGAGCAGTACTTC.

As concerns this clone: Other DNA sequences in the same sample also yield this CDR3. The V gene is TRBV4-1, the J gene TRBJ2-2; tentative D call: TRBD1 (6 bases). The V end lost 1 base, the J end lost 4 bases, and 7 bases lay between the germline ends. There are 14 residues in the CDR3. Germline lookup yields CDR1 MGHRA and CDR2 YSYEKL. The CDR3 DNA follows: TGCGCCAGCAGCCAAGTAGGGGGCACCGGGGAGCTGTTTTTT. This gives the protein CASSQVGGTGELFF.

V is TRBV11-2 and J is TRBJ2-3; no clear D gene. V was trimmed by 5 bases and J by 4 bases, leaving 10 bases between them. CDR1 and CDR2 from the germline V gene are SGHAT and FQNNGV. CDR3 size: 13 residues. The CDR3 loop is CASSQVRADTQYF. The CDR3 DNA reads as TGTGCCAGCAGCCAAGTCCGGGCAGATACGCAGTATTTT.

Turning to this clone: Other nucleotide sequences in the sample specify the same CDR3. The gene calls are TRBV10-3 and TRBJ1-1, with D perhaps TRBD1 (5 bases). The V end was cut by 9 bases, the J end by 1 base, with 9 bases between. The CDR3 totals 12 residues. Germline CDR1 and CDR2: ENHRY and SYGVKD. CDR3 amino acids: CAISGGNTEAFF. The CDR3 coding sequence is TGTGCCATTTCGGGGGGGAACACTGAAGCTTTCTTT.

The chain joins TRBV4-3 to TRBJ2-1; 7 nucleotides agree with TRBD1. Germline V gives CDR1 LGHNA, CDR2 YSLEER. The V gene end was trimmed by 2 bases and the J gene end by 7 bases; junction bases not matched to a gene: 5. The CDR3 is made up of 14 amino acids. CDR3 protein: CASSQRQGRNEQFF. Here the CDR3 DNA reads TGCGCCAGCAGCCAACGACAGGGTAGGAATGAGCAGTTCTTC.

The chain links TRBV7-9 to TRBJ2-1, with D hard to call. V was clipped by 5 bases and J by 2 bases, with 13 bases between them. CDR3 length: 15 amino acids. CDR1 and CDR2 from the germline V gene are SEHNR and FQNEAQ (reference sequence). CDR3 region: CASSGYAPPYNEQFF. The CDR3, as DNA: TGTGCCAGCAGCGGATATGCGCCGCCCTACAATGAGCAGTTCTTC.

This sequence joins TRBV29-1 and TRBJ2-7; TRBD2 matches at 7 bases. The germline V gene has CDR1 SQVTM and CDR2 ANQGSEA. Unmatched junction bases numbered 9, after V lost 4 bases and J lost 3 bases. This CDR3 spans 14 amino acids. CDR3 DNA: TGCAGCGTTGTAGGGGCGGGAGAAGGCTACGAGCAGTACTTC. Translating gives CSVVGAGEGYEQYF.

The rearrangement joins TRBV13 to TRBJ2-5, with 10 bases matching TRBD1. The junction had 4 bases not matched to a gene; V was cut back by 3 bases and J by 3 bases. The CDR3 is 15 residues long. Looked up from germline, CDR1 is PRHDT and CDR2 is FYEKMQ (reference sequence). The CDR3 DNA sequence: TGTGCCAGCAGCTTCTTCGGGACAGGGGAAGAGACCCAGTACTTC. This translates into CASSFFGTGEETQYF.

The chain uses TRBV19 and TRBJ2-3, with D unresolved. The CDR3 loop spans 12 amino acids. Germline CDR1 reads LNHDA; CDR2 reads SQIVND (reference sequence). Trimming pared 5 bases from V and 1 base from J, leaving 4 bases between. The CDR3 region has the DNA TGTGCCAGTAGTTTCGGCACAGATACGCAGTATTTT. Protein sequence: CASSFGTDTQYF.

The rearrangement links TRBV11-3 to TRBJ2-2; D is unresolved. The V and J ends lost 6 bases and 4 bases respectively, with 12 bases between them. Germline V lookup: CDR1 SGHNT, CDR2 YENEEA. There are 14 residues in the CDR3. The CDR3 reads CASSTTSVTGELFF. DNA for the CDR3: TGTGCCAGCAGTACGACCTCAGTCACCGGGGAGCTGTTTTTT.